These 29 T cell receptor beta chains share one sample of origin, sequenced in a study of T-cell reconstitution after alpha-beta-depleted transplantation in children. A library of TCRbeta sequences, prepared with unique molecular identifiers, was generated. TCRdb itself ran the PCR reads through MiXCR, one entry per CDR3 protein. Among more than 45,000 distinct CDR3 sequences, 40% to 65% were seen once, and the ten largest hold 35% to 40%. Material: peripheral blood, obtained before TCRalphabeta/CD19-depleted stem cell transplant. Source of these receptors: a boy younger than two with SCID, due to receive a stem cell transplant.

The chain joins TRBV10-3 to TRBJ2-7; TRBD1 might be the D (7 bases). The germline V gene has CDR1 ENHRY and CDR2 SYGVKD. The CDR3 is made up of 15 amino acids. V was cut by 0 bases and J by 3 bases, with 12 bases left in between. The CDR3 DNA reads TGTGCCATCAGTGAGTCGCCAGGGGGGATCTACGAGCAGTACTTC. Protein: CAISESPGGIYEQYF.

The V gene is TRBV6-1, the J gene TRBJ1-3, with D possibly being TRBD1 (5 bases). The length of the CDR3 is 14 residues. Deletions cut 8 bases from V and 2 bases from J, with 13 bases between. Germline V gene sequence: CDR1 MNHNS, CDR2 SASEGT. CDR3 region: CASRRGRPGNTIYF. The CDR3 DNA sequence: TGTGCCAGCCGGAGGGGCCGTCCTGGAAACACCATATATTTT.

This clonotype was counted ten times or more. The chain couples TRBV7-9 to TRBJ1-5; D uncertain. Trimming removed 1 base from V and 6 bases from J, with 4 bases in between. This CDR3 is built from 12 residues. In germline, CDR1 is SEHNR, CDR2 FQNEAQ (reference sequence). The CDR3 sequence is CASSLGTQPQHF. CDR3 bases: TGTGCCAGCAGCTTAGGTACTCAGCCCCAGCATTTT. The full variable domain, its missing parts supplied by reference TRBV7-9 and TRBJ1-5, is DTGVSQNPRHKITKRGQNVTFRCDPISEHNRLYWYRQTLGQGPEFLTYFQNEAQLEKSRLLSDRFSAERPKGSFSTLEIQRTEQGDSAMYLCASSLGTQPQHFGDGTRLSIL.

The chain employs TRBV7-9 and TRBJ2-5; TRBD2 matches at 9 bases. CDR1 SEHNR and CDR2 FQNEAQ come from the germline V gene (reference sequence). The length of the CDR3 is 15 residues. The V segment lost 3 bases and the J segment 5 bases; nucleotides outside the gene matches: 7. CDR3 in DNA: TGTGCCAGCAGCTTTCCGACTAGCGGTGACGAGACCCAGTACTTC. It yields the protein CASSFPTSGDETQYF.

This chain uses TRBV5-6 with TRBJ1-6, with a tentative D call TRBD1 (5 bases). The CDR3 contains 12 residues. Germline V CDR1 and CDR2: SGHDT, YYEEEE. Trimming stripped 4 bases from V and 12 bases from J, with 11 bases between. CDR3 bases: TGTGCCAGCAGCGTCCTAAGGGGACCCCTCCACTTT. It encodes CASSVLRGPLHF.

CDR3 DNA sequence: TGTGCCAGCAGCCTTACAGGGGGCGATGGACAGCCCCAGCATTTT. This gives the protein CASSLTGGDGQPQHF. The chain is built from TRBV9 and TRBJ1-5; TRBD1 matches at 9 bases. CDR1 and CDR2 (germline): SGDLS, YYNGEE. The CDR3 length is 15 residues. Losses at the gene ends were 4 bases for V and 7 bases for J; bases not matched to a gene: 9. The full variable domain, with the rest looked up from reference TRBV9 and TRBJ1-5, is DSGVTQTPKHLITATGQRVTLRCSPRSGDLSVYWYQQSLDQGLQFLIQYYNGEERAKGNILERFSAQQFPDLHSELNLSSLELGDSALYFCASSLTGGDGQPQHFGDGTRLSIL.

The chain joins TRBV3-1 to TRBJ1-3, with no clear D. CDR1 LGHDT and CDR2 YNNKEL come from the germline V gene (reference sequence). V lost 10 bases to trimming and J lost 0 bases, with 22 bases between them. The CDR3 has 17 residues. CDR3 DNA: TGTGCCACCTCCAAGCCCACCGGCACCGACTCTGGAAACACCATATATTTT. Encoded protein: CATSKPTGTDSGNTIYF.

The V gene is TRBV5-1, the J gene TRBJ2-1; 9 bases align to TRBD1. The V and J ends lost 7 bases and 4 bases, in that order; junction bases with no gene match: 9. Germline V gene lookup returns CDR1 SGHRS and CDR2 YFSETQ. The CDR3 is 15 residues long. The CDR3 sequence is CASLRGGQGYNEQFF. The CDR3 bases are TGCGCCAGCCTAAGGGGGGGACAGGGATACAATGAGCAGTTCTTC.

The J gene is TRBJ1-2, the V gene TRBV5-8; 8 bases line up with TRBD1. The CDR3 length is 15 residues. Trimming at V came to 0 bases and at J to 4 bases, leaving 5 bases not matched to a gene. The germline V gene encodes CDR1 SGHTS and CDR2 YDEGEE. The CDR3 here is CASSLAGTGAYGYTF. The DNA for the CDR3 is TGTGCCAGCAGCTTGGCCGGGACAGGTGCCTATGGCTACACCTTC.

The V gene is TRBV7-2, the J gene TRBJ2-3, with 7 bases fitting TRBD2. Germline V CDR1 and CDR2: SGHTA, FQGNSA. V was pared by 5 bases and J by 2 bases, with 7 bases of the junction left unmatched. This CDR3 contains 15 residues. The CDR3, as DNA: TGTGCCAGCAGCCAGGTCGCGGGGGTCACAGATACGCAGTATTTT. Translation: CASSQVAGVTDTQYF.

V is TRBV7-2 and J is TRBJ2-7, with 7 bases identical to TRBD1. This CDR3 comprises 15 residues. Germline CDR1 is SGHTA and CDR2 is FQGNSA. Unmatched junction bases numbered 11, after V lost 5 bases and J lost 4 bases. The CDR3 protein is CASSVMGTVAYEQYF. The CDR3 nucleotides read TGTGCCAGCAGCGTAATGGGGACAGTGGCTTACGAGCAGTACTTC.

The rearrangement links TRBV6-5 to TRBJ2-7, with D possibly being TRBD1 or TRBD2 (5 bases each). Trimming shortened V by 0 bases and J by 3 bases, and 24 bases separated the two germline ends. The germline V gene encodes CDR1 MNHEY and CDR2 SVGAGI. This CDR3 spans 19 amino acids. In nucleotides, the CDR3 is TGTGCCAGCAGTTACTCCGACGACCCAAGGGCGATTGGGGGCTACGAGCAGTACTTC. This codes for CASSYSDDPRAIGGYEQYF.

V gene TRBV3-1 combines with J gene TRBJ1-4, with 9 bases fitting TRBD1. The CDR3 is 18 amino acids. From germline, CDR1 is LGHDT and CDR2 YNNKEL (reference sequence). The junction had 8 bases not matched to a gene; V was cut back by 3 bases and J by 0 bases. CDR3 nucleotide sequence: TGTGCCAGCAGCCAGTTGGGACAGGGAGCCGCAACTAATGAAAAACTGTTTTTT. Its translation: CASSQLGQGAATNEKLFF.

This clonotype was counted ten times or more. The V gene is TRBV4-3, the J gene TRBJ2-7; D not resolved. Germline V lookup: CDR1 LGHNA, CDR2 YSLEER. The CDR3 sequence is 13 residues long. Trimming stripped 0 bases from V and 5 bases from J, with 8 bases between. For the CDR3, the DNA is TGCGCCAGCAGCCAAGATCTACAGAACGAGCAGTACTTC. Translation gives CASSQDLQNEQYF.

The table lists this clonotype with a few counts. The chain recombines TRBV10-1 with TRBJ2-3; D gene uncertain. This CDR3 spans 12 amino acids. In germline, CDR1 is WNHNN, CDR2 SYGVQD (reference sequence). Between the trimmed V and J ends, which lost 5 bases and 6 bases, there was a span of 9 bases. The chain's CDR3 is CASSRSPDTQYF. The CDR3 bases are TGCGCCAGCAGTCGTTCACCGGATACGCAGTATTTT.

The rearrangement joins TRBV7-9 to TRBJ1-1, with D hard to call. Trimming stripped 7 bases from V and 3 bases from J, with 6 bases between. Looked up from germline, CDR1 is SEHNR and CDR2 is FQNEAQ (reference sequence). The CDR3 contains 11 residues. The DNA of the CDR3 is TGTGCCAGCACCCAGGACACTGAAGCTTTCTTT. Encoded protein: CASTQDTEAFF.

Note on this clonotype: This may arise from a read error, as a much more abundant clone is one base away. The chain carries TRBV11-2 and TRBJ2-1; perhaps TRBD2 as D (6 bases). Trimming stripped 4 bases from V and 3 bases from J, with 16 bases between. CDR1 and CDR2 (germline): SGHAT, FQNNGV. CDR3 length equals 16 residues. In DNA form, the CDR3 reads TGTGCCAGCAGCTCTTCATGGCGGGGCATCTACAATGAGCAGTTCTTC. Amino acids: CASSSSWRGIYNEQFF. Full variable domain (missing parts from reference TRBV11-2 and TRBJ2-1): EAGVAQSPRYKIIEKRQSVAFWCNPISGHATLYWYQQILGQGPKLLIQFQNNGVVDDSQLPKDRFSAERLKGVDSTLKIQPAKLEDSAVYLCASSSSWRGIYNEQFFGPGTRLTVL.

In this sample, this clonotype turned up a few times. The V and J genes are TRBV7-6 and TRBJ2-5, with D possibly being TRBD2 (5 bases). The CDR3 length is 15 residues. Germline V gene data show CDR1 as SGHVS and CDR2 as FNYEAQ. V shed 1 base and J shed 5 bases, with 14 bases lying between them. CDR3 sequence reads: CASSLVDSRWETQYF. The CDR3 coding sequence is TGTGCCAGCAGCTTAGTGGACTCCCGGTGGGAGACCCAGTACTTC.

This sequence joins TRBV20-1 and TRBJ2-3; TRBD2 matches at 11 bases. Germline-derived CDR1 and CDR2 are DFQATT and SNEGSKA (reference sequence). CDR3 length: 14 amino acids. The V gene end was trimmed by 5 bases and the J gene end by 3 bases; junction bases not matched to a gene: 4. CDR3 protein: CSAVLAGGTDTQYF. The CDR3 bases are TGCAGTGCTGTTTTAGCGGGAGGGACAGATACGCAGTATTTT.

This clonotype has ten or more counts. V gene TRBV6-5 combines with J gene TRBJ2-3; 9 nucleotides line up with TRBD2. The CDR3 contains 16 residues. Trimming at V came to 2 bases and at J to 8 bases, leaving 11 bases not matched to a gene. CDR1 MNHEY and CDR2 SVGAGI come from the germline V gene. The CDR3: CASSYGLAGRGGTQYF. For the CDR3, the DNA is TGTGCCAGCAGTTACGGCCTAGCGGGACGGGGTGGTACGCAGTATTTT.

The chain is built from TRBV29-1 and TRBJ2-4; D is tentatively TRBD1 or TRBD2 (5 bases each). The germline CDR1 and CDR2 sequences are SQVTM and ANQGSEA. The CDR3 spans 14 residues. With 0 bases removed from V and 4 bases from J, the gap between germline ends came to 10 bases. This CDR3 reads CSVEEGRAKNIQYF. DNA for the CDR3: TGCAGCGTTGAAGAGGGACGGGCGAAAAACATTCAGTACTTC.

The rearrangement links TRBV5-5 to TRBJ1-1, with D possibly matching TRBD1 (5 bases). V was cut by 4 bases and J by 4 bases, with 14 bases left in between. Per the germline V gene, CDR1 is SGHKS and CDR2 is YYEKEE (reference sequence). The CDR3 consists of 14 residues. The CDR3 is CASSPYGGGTEAFF. The DNA for the CDR3 is TGTGCCAGCAGCCCCTACGGGGGTGGCACTGAAGCTTTCTTT.

This chain joins TRBV20-1 and TRBJ1-2; D is ambiguous. This CDR3 comprises 14 residues. The V and J ends lost 4 bases and 1 base respectively, with 13 bases between them. CDR1 DFQATT and CDR2 SNEGSKA come from the germline V gene (reference sequence). The CDR3 sequence is CSAIPAGFNYGYTF. The CDR3, as DNA: TGCAGTGCTATTCCTGCGGGGTTTAACTATGGCTACACCTTC.

This clonotype was counted between two and nine times. The CDR3 sequence is CASRGGFSAEAFF. The CDR3 nucleotides are TGCGCCAGCAGGGGGGGTTTTTCGGCTGAAGCTTTCTTT. The chain joins TRBV5-1 to TRBJ1-1; weak D call: TRBD1 (5 bases). V lost 5 bases and J lost 6, with 14 bases in between. CDR1 and CDR2 (germline): SGHRS, YFSETQ. CDR3 length: 13 amino acids. Together with reference TRBV5-1 and TRBJ1-1, the CDR3 gives the full variable domain: KAGVTQTPRYLIKTRGQQVTLSCSPISGHRSVSWYQQTPGQGLQFLFEYFSETQRNKGNFPGRFSGRQFSNSRSEMNVSTLELGDSALYLCASRGGFSAEAFFGQGTRLTVV.

This chain joins TRBV12-3 or TRBV12-4 and TRBJ2-7; 9 nucleotides agree with TRBD1. Losses at the gene ends were 5 bases for V and 5 bases for J; bases not matched to a gene: 10. The CDR3 consists of 15 residues. The CDR3 sequence: CASSLLTGGADEQYF. CDR3 bases: TGTGCCAGCAGTCTCCTAACAGGGGGCGCGGACGAGCAGTACTTC.

V and J are TRBV10-3 and TRBJ2-3; a possible D gene is TRBD1 (5 bases). The CDR3 is made up of 15 amino acids. Trimming pared 7 bases from V and 1 base from J, leaving 15 bases between. CDR1 and CDR2 from the germline V gene are ENHRY and SYGVKD. The CDR3 DNA follows: TGTGCCATCAAACAGGACGCATCGGGCACAGATACGCAGTATTTT. Amino acid sequence: CAIKQDASGTDTQYF.

This clonotype was picked up a small number of times. This chain links TRBV7-3 with TRBJ2-3; TRBD2 aligns across 8 bases. Looked up from germline, CDR1 is SGHTA and CDR2 is FQGTGA. The CDR3 runs to 16 residues. V trimming: 2 bases; J trimming: 2 bases; junction bases outside the gene matches: 6. The CDR3 coding sequence is TGTGCCAGCAGCTTACGAGCGGGGGACCCCACAGATACGCAGTATTTT. Amino acids: CASSLRAGDPTDTQYF.

The chain links TRBV15 to TRBJ2-7; D may be TRBD1 (6 bases). Germline V gene data show CDR1 as LNHNV and CDR2 as YYDKDF (reference sequence). There are 14 residues in the CDR3. Trimming shortened V by 6 bases and J by 1 base, and 13 bases separated the two germline ends. The CDR3 sequence is CATSLSGVSYEQYF. In DNA, the CDR3 is TGTGCCACCAGTCTTTCAGGGGTTTCCTACGAGCAGTACTTC.

This clonotype was seen a handful of times. V gene TRBV27 combines with J gene TRBJ2-1, with 9 bases matching TRBD2. The V and J ends lost 2 bases and 12 bases, in that order; junction bases with no gene match: 14. Germline CDR1 MNHEY, CDR2 SMNVEV (reference sequence). CDR3 size: 16 residues. CDR3 amino acids: CASSLGAGGGPRGQFF. CDR3 nucleotide sequence: TGTGCCAGCAGTTTAGGAGCGGGGGGAGGACCCCGGGGGCAGTTCTTC.